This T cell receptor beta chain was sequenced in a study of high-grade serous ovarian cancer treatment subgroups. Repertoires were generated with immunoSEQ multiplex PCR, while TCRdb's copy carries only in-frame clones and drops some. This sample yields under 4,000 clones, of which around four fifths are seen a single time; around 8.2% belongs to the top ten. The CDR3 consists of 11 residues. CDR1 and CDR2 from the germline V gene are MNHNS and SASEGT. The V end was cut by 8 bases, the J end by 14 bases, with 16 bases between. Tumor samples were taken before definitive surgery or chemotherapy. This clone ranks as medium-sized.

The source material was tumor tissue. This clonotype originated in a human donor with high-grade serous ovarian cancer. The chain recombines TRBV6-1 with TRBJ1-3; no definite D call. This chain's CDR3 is CASPSTKSVYF. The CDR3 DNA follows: TGTGCCAGCCCAAGTACGAAATCAGTATATTTT.